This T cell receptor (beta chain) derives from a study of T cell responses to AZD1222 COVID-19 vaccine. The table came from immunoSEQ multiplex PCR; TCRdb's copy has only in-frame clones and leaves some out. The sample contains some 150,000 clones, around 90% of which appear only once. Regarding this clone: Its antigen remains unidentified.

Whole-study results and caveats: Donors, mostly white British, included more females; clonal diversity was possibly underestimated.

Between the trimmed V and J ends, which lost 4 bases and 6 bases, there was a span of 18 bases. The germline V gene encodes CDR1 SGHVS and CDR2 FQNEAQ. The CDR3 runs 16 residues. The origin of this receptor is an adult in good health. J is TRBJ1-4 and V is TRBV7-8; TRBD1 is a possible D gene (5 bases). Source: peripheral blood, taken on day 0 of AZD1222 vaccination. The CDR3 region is CASSSQEGMGYEKLFF. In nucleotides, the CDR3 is TGTGCCAGCAGCTCCCAGGAGGGGATGGGTTATGAAAAACTGTTTTTT.